The rows below give T cell receptor beta chains drawn from one sample of a study of cytomegalovirus exposure and HLA in healthy donors. This table comes from immunoSEQ multiplex PCR, and its TCRdb copy is limited to in-frame clones, with some not included. The sample lists a few hundred thousand clones; around 86% were seen once. Sequenced input: PBMCs. The origin of the receptors is a woman between 18 and 29 years old in good health and CMV-seronegative. Both conserved end residues are part of each CDR3. Each record gives: J gene, V gene, D gene, CDR3 DNA, CDR3 protein. A D gene is named only where the DNA matches it firmly.

>TRBJ2-5|TRBV21-1|-
TGTGCCAGCAGCAGACCGCCGGGAGGGGTTGGAGAGACCCAGTACTTC
CASSRPPGGVGETQYF
>TRBJ2-7|TRBV9|TRBD2
TGTGCCAGCAGCGTAGGGGCTAGCGGGGACTACGAGCAGTACTTC
CASSVGASGDYEQYF
>TRBJ1-1|TRBV4-1|-
TGCGCCAGCAGCCAAGTAAGCCTCACACAGAGCACCGATGAAGCTTTCTTT
CASSQVSLTQSTDEAFF
>TRBJ2-5|TRBV29-1|-
TGCAGCGTAGCAGGACAGCCTCAAGAGACCCAGTACTTC
CSVAGQPQETQYF
>TRBJ2-5|TRBV13|TRBD1
TGTGCCAGCGGCCGCCCGGGACAGGGTCCAGAGACCCAGTACTTC
CASGRPGQGPETQYF
>TRBJ1-1|TRBV11-3|TRBD1
TGTGCCAGCAGCCTCGGACAGGGACTGAACACTGAAGCTTTCTTT
CASSLGQGLNTEAFF
>TRBJ2-5|TRBV11-3|-
TGTGCCAGCAGCCAGCAAGAGACCCAGTACTTC
CASSQQETQYF
>TRBJ2-2|TRBV27|-
TGTGCCAGCAGTTCAGTCAGGGTTTATAGCGGGGAGCTGTTTTTT
CASSSVRVYSGELFF
>TRBJ2-2|TRBV6-1|-
TGTGCCAGCTTTCAGGGAAGTCTCACCGGGGAGCTGTTTTTT
CASFQGSLTGELFF
>TRBJ2-7|TRBV18|-
TGTGCCAGCTCACCACTTACGACAGGATCTTCCTACGAGCAGTACTTC
CASSPLTTGSSYEQYF
>TRBJ2-7|TRBV6-5|-
TGTGCCAGCAGCGACAGGAGCTCCTACGAGCAGTACTTC
CASSDRSSYEQYF